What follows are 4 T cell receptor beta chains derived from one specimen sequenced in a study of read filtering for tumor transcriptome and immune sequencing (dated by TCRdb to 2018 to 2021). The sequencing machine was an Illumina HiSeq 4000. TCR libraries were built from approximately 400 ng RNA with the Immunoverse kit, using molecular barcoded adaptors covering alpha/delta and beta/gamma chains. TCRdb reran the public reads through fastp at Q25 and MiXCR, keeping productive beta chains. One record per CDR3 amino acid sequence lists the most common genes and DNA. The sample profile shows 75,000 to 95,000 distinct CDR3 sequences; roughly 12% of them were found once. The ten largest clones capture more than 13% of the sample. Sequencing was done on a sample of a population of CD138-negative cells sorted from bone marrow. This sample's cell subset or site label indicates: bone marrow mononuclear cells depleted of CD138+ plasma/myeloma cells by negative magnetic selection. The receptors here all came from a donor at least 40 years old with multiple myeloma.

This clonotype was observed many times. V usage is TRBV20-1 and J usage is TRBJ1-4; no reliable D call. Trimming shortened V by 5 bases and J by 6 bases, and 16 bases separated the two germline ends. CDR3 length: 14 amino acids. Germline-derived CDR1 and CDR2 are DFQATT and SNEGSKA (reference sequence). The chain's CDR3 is CSAFEGGKYEKLFF. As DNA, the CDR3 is TGCAGTGCTTTTGAGGGCGGAAAGTATGAAAAACTGTTTTTT.

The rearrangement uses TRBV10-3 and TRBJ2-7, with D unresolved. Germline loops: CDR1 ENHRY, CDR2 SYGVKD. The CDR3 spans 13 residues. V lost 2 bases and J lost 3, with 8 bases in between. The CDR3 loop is CAISERDSYEQYF. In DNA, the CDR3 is TGTGCCATCAGTGAGAGAGATAGCTACGAGCAGTACTTC.

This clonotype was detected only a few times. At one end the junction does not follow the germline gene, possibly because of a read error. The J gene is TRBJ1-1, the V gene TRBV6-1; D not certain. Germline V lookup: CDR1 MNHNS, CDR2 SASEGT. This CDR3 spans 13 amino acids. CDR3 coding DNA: TGTGCCAGCAGTGAAGCGGTAGTTAATCGGGCTCTCTTT. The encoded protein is CASSEAVVNRALF.

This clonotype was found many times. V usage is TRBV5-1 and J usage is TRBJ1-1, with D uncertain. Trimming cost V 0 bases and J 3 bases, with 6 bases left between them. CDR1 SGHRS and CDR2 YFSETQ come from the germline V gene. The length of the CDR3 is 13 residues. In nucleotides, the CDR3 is TGCGCCAGCAGCTTGGCGGGGTACACTGAAGCTTTCTTT. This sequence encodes CASSLAGYTEAFF.